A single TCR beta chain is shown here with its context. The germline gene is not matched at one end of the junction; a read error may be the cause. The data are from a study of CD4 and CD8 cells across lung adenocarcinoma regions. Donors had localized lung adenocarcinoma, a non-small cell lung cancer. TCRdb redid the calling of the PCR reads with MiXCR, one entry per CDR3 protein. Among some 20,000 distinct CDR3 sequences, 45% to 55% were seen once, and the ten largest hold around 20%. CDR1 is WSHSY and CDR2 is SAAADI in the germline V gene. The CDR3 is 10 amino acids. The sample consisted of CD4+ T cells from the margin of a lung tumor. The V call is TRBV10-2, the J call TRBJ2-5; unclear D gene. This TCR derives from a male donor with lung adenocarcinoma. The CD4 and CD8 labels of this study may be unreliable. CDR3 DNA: TGCGGCAGTAACCAAGAGACCCAGTATTTC. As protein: CGSNQETQYF.